The 24 T cell receptor beta chains listed next were all sequenced from one sample in a study of blood T cells in healthy people across ages. A second PCR, run for roughly 7 to 11 cycles, used a sample-barcoded 5' primer plus a J-beta primer mix. TCRdb re-called the 5' RACE reads through MiXCR, storing one row per CDR3 protein. The data show hundreds of thousands of distinct CDR3 sequences, under 30% seen once. Sequencing was performed on blood. The source of these receptors is a woman aged 80 or older in good health.

This clonotype came up many times. The chain combines TRBV3-1 with TRBJ2-1; D is unresolved. CDR1 is LGHDT and CDR2 is YNNKEL in the germline V gene (reference sequence). This CDR3 spans 11 amino acids. V dropped 3 bases and J dropped 9 bases, with 6 bases sitting between them. This CDR3 is CASSQYFEQFF. The CDR3 coding sequence is TGTGCCAGCAGCCAGTATTTTGAGCAGTTCTTC.

About this clonotype itself: This may stem from a read error, because a much larger clone lies one nucleotide away. J is TRBJ2-4 and V is TRBV12-3 or TRBV12-4, with 7 bases identical to TRBD2. Unmatched junction bases numbered 10, after V lost 6 bases and J lost 8 bases. CDR3 length: 14 amino acids. The CDR3 loop is CASRLTGGLDIQYF. The CDR3 DNA reads as TGTGCCAGCAGGCTGACGGGGGGTTTGGACATTCAGTACTTC.

As for this clonotype: A clone one base away is much larger, so this may be a read error. The rearrangement links TRBV6-6 to TRBJ2-7; maybe TRBD1 (7 bases). Trimming pared 5 bases from V and 7 bases from J, leaving 21 bases between. Germline CDR1 reads MNHNY; CDR2 reads SVGAGI (reference sequence). The CDR3 is made up of 15 amino acids. The CDR3 DNA reads as TGTGCCAGCAGTGGAGGGGGCTTTGGCTACAATGAGCAGTACTTC. This gives the protein CASSGGGFGYNEQYF.

This clonotype was detected a few times. One end of the junction is discordant with germline, which a read error may explain. V and J are TRBV2 and TRBJ2-1, with 8 bases matching TRBD2. Germline-derived CDR1 and CDR2 are SNHLY and FYNNEI. The CDR3 contains 13 residues. CDR3 nucleotides: TGTGCCAGCAGTCTGTCTAGCGGGCGACCTACAGGGTTC. It codes for CASSLSSGRPTGF. Together with reference TRBV2 and TRBJ2-1, the CDR3 gives the full variable domain: EPEVTQTPSHQVTQMGQEVILRCVPISNHLYFYWYRQILGQKVEFLVSFYNNEISEKSEIFDDQFSVERPDGSNFTLKIRSTKLEDSAMYFCASSLSSGRPTGFGPGTRLTVL.

Comment on this clonotype: This may come from a read error, since a much larger clone is one base off. The chain has TRBV18 and TRBJ2-5, with D perhaps TRBD1 (5 bases). Trimming took 2 bases from V and 5 from J, leaving 18 bases between them. The CDR3 has 16 residues. Germline V lookup: CDR1 KGHSH, CDR2 LQKENI. This chain's CDR3 is CASSPFTRGAEETQYF. As DNA, the CDR3 is TGTGCCAGCTCACCATTTACAAGGGGCGCGGAGGAGACCCAGTACTTC.

This clonotype has at least ten counts. The CDR3: CASSQGGRERLAQYF. CDR3 in DNA: TGTGCCAGCAGCCAAGGGGGCAGGGAGCGGCTCGCGCAGTATTTT. The chain uses TRBV7-2 and TRBJ2-3; 7 bases line up with TRBD1. The CDR3 length is 15 residues. J lost 10 bases, V lost 5 bases, and 15 bases had no gene match. Germline V lookup: CDR1 SGHTA, CDR2 FQGNSA.

In its sample, this clonotype was seen many times. This chain uses TRBV12-3 or TRBV12-4 with TRBJ2-1; 9 bases fit TRBD2. Losses at the gene ends were 1 base for V and 9 bases for J; bases not matched to a gene: 10. The CDR3 is made up of 16 amino acids. CDR3 amino acids: CASSLDRAGGLGEQFF. CDR3 in DNA: TGTGCCAGCAGTTTAGATCGGGCGGGGGGGCTCGGTGAGCAGTTCTTC.

Comment on this clonotype: With a much larger clone just one base away, this may be a read error. V is TRBV20-1 and J is TRBJ2-1; 10 nucleotides line up with TRBD2. The tail of the sequence fits TRBJ2-7 better, so the J call may be wrong. Germline loops: CDR1 DFQATT, CDR2 SNEGSKA (reference sequence). The CDR3 sequence is 15 residues long. In nucleotides, the CDR3 is TGCAGTGCTAGAGAAGGGACTAGCGCCTACAATGAGCAGTACTTC. Protein sequence: CSAREGTSAYNEQYF.

V is TRBV6-5 and J is TRBJ2-3, with D possibly being TRBD2 (5 bases). The CDR3 sequence is 14 residues long. Germline lookup yields CDR1 MNHEY and CDR2 SVGAGI. Trimming stripped 6 bases from V and 2 bases from J, with 12 bases between. The CDR3 bases are TGTGCCAGCAGGAATGCAGACTACACAGATACGCAGTATTTT. Translated, it gives CASRNADYTDTQYF.

The count of this clonotype is one. This chain links TRBV20-1 with TRBJ2-5; 10 bases are a match to TRBD2. The CDR3 runs to 14 residues. Germline CDR1 and CDR2: DFQATT and SNEGSKA (reference sequence). V dropped 6 bases and J dropped 11; count of bases not matched to a gene: 15. This chain's CDR3 is CSAAGTSAFNEQYF. The CDR3 DNA sequence: TGCAGTGCCGCCGGGACTAGCGCTTTCAATGAGCAGTACTTC.

A single count supports this clonotype. This clone may be a read error of a much larger clone one base away. No conserved phenylalanine or tryptophan is present at the end of the CDR3, so a read error is the likely explanation. This sequence joins TRBV5-4 and TRBJ2-4; tentative D call: TRBD1 (6 bases). V was cut by 2 bases and J by 8 bases, with 20 bases left in between. The CDR3 runs 16 residues. Germline CDR1 reads SGHNT; CDR2 reads YYREEE (reference sequence). The CDR3, as DNA: TGTGCCAGCAGCTTTGATCCCGGGACACCATGGGACATTCAGTACGTC. Translated: CASSFDPGTPWDIQYV.

This clonotype came up many times. The genes are TRBV27 and TRBJ2-5; 10 bases fit TRBD1. Germline-derived CDR1 and CDR2 are MNHEY and SMNVEV (reference sequence). The CDR3 spans 17 residues. V lost 6 bases, J lost 5 bases, and 15 bases stayed unmatched. This CDR3 reads CASRLTGTGALGETQYF. As DNA, the CDR3 is TGTGCCAGCAGACTGACCGGGACAGGGGCCCTCGGGGAGACCCAGTACTTC.

This clonotype was observed at least ten times. The chain employs TRBV12-3 or TRBV12-4 and TRBJ2-1; D not certain. Trimming took off 4 bases at V and 10 bases at J, with 20 bases between the two ends. CDR3 size: 15 residues. CDR3 sequence: CASSSQLPIGSEQFF. For the CDR3, the DNA is TGTGCCAGCAGTTCCCAGTTACCTATTGGATCGGAGCAGTTCTTC.

This clonotype was observed a few times. This chain joins TRBV12-3 or TRBV12-4 and TRBJ2-1; 7 nucleotides align to TRBD2. The CDR3 is made up of 16 amino acids. The V segment lost 6 bases and the J segment 0 bases; nucleotides outside the gene matches: 8. The CDR3 loop reads CASRGGWGSSYNEQFF. CDR3 DNA: TGTGCCAGCAGGGGGGGGTGGGGGAGCTCCTACAATGAGCAGTTCTTC.

This clonotype came up a few times. The CDR3 spells CASSTPFSGGVSEAFF. In DNA form, the CDR3 reads TGTGCCAGTAGTACGCCTTTTTCGGGCGGGGTCAGTGAAGCTTTCTTT. This chain uses TRBV19 with TRBJ1-1; D ambiguous. CDR3 length equals 16 residues. Trimming took off 4 bases at V and 7 bases at J, with 22 bases between the two ends. The germline CDR1 and CDR2 sequences are LNHDA and SQIVND (reference sequence).

The sample holds a few counts of this clonotype. The J gene is TRBJ2-2, the V gene TRBV20-1, with 9 bases that match TRBD1. The germline V gene encodes CDR1 DFQATT and CDR2 SNEGSKA (reference sequence). J gave up 2 bases and V 3 bases, and 4 bases lay outside the gene matches. This CDR3 has 15 residues. The CDR3 loop is CSASGDRVNTGELFF. The CDR3 DNA reads TGCAGTGCTAGCGGGGACAGGGTCAACACCGGGGAGCTGTTTTTT.

This clonotype was counted ten times or more. DNA of the CDR3: TGTGCCAGCAGCTTACAGGTGAACACCGGGGAGCTGTTTTTT. Translated: CASSLQVNTGELFF. This rearrangement joins TRBV7-2 to TRBJ2-2; D remains ambiguous. Germline CDR1 SGHTA, CDR2 FQGNSA. V lost 2 bases and J lost 1, with 5 bases in between. CDR3 length equals 14 residues.

Regarding this clonotype: Given a much more abundant clone one base away, this may be a read error. V usage is TRBV9 and J usage is TRBJ2-7, with 9 bases identical to TRBD2. Germline V gene sequence: CDR1 SGDLS, CDR2 YYNGEE. J gave up 6 bases and V 4 bases, and 11 bases lay outside the gene matches. The CDR3 covers 15 residues. As DNA, the CDR3 is TGTGCCAGCAGCCCAACCGGGACTAGCTGCTCCGAGCAGTACTTC. Its protein product is CASSPTGTSCSEQYF.

This clonotype was seen more than once but under ten times. The chain has TRBV18 and TRBJ2-1; 8 bases fit TRBD2. Germline loops: CDR1 KGHSH, CDR2 LQKENI. J was trimmed by 15 bases and V by 3 bases; bases with no gene match: 10. The CDR3 extends over 13 amino acids. The DNA of the CDR3 is TGTGCCAGCTCACCTAAGATGGGACTAGTTGCGTTCTTC. As protein: CASSPKMGLVAFF.

Concerning this clonotype itself: This may stem from a read error, because a much larger clone lies one nucleotide away. The rearrangement joins TRBV6-6 to TRBJ2-5, with D possibly called TRBD1 or TRBD2 (5 bases each). The CDR3 contains 14 residues. Germline-derived CDR1 and CDR2 are MNHNY and SVGAGI (reference sequence). V was shortened by 7 bases and J by 4 bases, with 16 bases between the two germline ends. CDR3 nucleotide sequence: TGTGCCAGCAACCTGGGACGTCCTCGAGAGACCCAGTACTTC. Translation gives CASNLGRPRETQYF.

This clonotype has ten or more counts. The J gene is TRBJ2-1, the V gene TRBV6-2 or TRBV6-3; TRBD2 matches at 8 bases. Germline CDR1 reads MNHEY; CDR2 reads SVGEGT. Trimming removed 2 bases from V and 0 bases from J; junction bases left unmatched: 9. The CDR3 spans 18 residues. The CDR3 DNA follows: TGTGCCAGCAGTTACAGGACCGGCGGGGGGATCTCCTACAATGAGCAGTTCTTC. This codes for CASSYRTGGGISYNEQFF.

On this clonotype itself: A much larger clonotype is one base distant, so this may be a read error. The chain's CDR3 is CASSRGLAEDYNEQYF. The CDR3 DNA follows: TGTGCCAGCAGCCGAGGACTAGCGGAAGACTACAATGAGCAGTACTTC. J is TRBJ2-7 and V is TRBV3-1; TRBD2 agrees at 10 bases. CDR3 size: 16 residues. CDR1 LGHDT and CDR2 YNNKEL come from the germline V gene (reference sequence). The junction had 13 bases not matched to a gene; V was cut back by 4 bases and J by 7 bases.

Ten or more counts support this clonotype. This sequence joins TRBV7-2 and TRBJ2-7, with 7 bases that match TRBD2. The CDR3 has 16 amino acids. The germline CDR1 and CDR2 sequences are SGHTA and FQGNSA. V was clipped by 3 bases and J by 3 bases; unmatched bases: 11. The CDR3 DNA follows: TGTGCCAGCAGCTTGGGGGGAAGCGGGGTATACTACGAGCAGTACTTC. Translating gives CASSLGGSGVYYEQYF. Full variable domain (missing parts from reference TRBV7-2 and TRBJ2-7): GAGVSQSPSNKVTEKGKDVELRCDPISGHTALYWYRQSLGQGLEFLIYFQGNSAPDKSGLPSDRFSAERTGGSVSTLTIQRTQQEDSAVYLCASSLGGSGVYYEQYFGPGTRLTVT.

This clonotype appeared once. A read error may account for a junction end that differs from germline. This sequence joins TRBV12-3 or TRBV12-4 and TRBJ2-3; D gene uncertain. This CDR3 is 14 amino acids long. This chain's CDR3 is CACSYTIRSDTQYF. The CDR3 region has the DNA TGTGCCTGCAGTTACACGATACGGTCAGATACGCAGTATTTT.